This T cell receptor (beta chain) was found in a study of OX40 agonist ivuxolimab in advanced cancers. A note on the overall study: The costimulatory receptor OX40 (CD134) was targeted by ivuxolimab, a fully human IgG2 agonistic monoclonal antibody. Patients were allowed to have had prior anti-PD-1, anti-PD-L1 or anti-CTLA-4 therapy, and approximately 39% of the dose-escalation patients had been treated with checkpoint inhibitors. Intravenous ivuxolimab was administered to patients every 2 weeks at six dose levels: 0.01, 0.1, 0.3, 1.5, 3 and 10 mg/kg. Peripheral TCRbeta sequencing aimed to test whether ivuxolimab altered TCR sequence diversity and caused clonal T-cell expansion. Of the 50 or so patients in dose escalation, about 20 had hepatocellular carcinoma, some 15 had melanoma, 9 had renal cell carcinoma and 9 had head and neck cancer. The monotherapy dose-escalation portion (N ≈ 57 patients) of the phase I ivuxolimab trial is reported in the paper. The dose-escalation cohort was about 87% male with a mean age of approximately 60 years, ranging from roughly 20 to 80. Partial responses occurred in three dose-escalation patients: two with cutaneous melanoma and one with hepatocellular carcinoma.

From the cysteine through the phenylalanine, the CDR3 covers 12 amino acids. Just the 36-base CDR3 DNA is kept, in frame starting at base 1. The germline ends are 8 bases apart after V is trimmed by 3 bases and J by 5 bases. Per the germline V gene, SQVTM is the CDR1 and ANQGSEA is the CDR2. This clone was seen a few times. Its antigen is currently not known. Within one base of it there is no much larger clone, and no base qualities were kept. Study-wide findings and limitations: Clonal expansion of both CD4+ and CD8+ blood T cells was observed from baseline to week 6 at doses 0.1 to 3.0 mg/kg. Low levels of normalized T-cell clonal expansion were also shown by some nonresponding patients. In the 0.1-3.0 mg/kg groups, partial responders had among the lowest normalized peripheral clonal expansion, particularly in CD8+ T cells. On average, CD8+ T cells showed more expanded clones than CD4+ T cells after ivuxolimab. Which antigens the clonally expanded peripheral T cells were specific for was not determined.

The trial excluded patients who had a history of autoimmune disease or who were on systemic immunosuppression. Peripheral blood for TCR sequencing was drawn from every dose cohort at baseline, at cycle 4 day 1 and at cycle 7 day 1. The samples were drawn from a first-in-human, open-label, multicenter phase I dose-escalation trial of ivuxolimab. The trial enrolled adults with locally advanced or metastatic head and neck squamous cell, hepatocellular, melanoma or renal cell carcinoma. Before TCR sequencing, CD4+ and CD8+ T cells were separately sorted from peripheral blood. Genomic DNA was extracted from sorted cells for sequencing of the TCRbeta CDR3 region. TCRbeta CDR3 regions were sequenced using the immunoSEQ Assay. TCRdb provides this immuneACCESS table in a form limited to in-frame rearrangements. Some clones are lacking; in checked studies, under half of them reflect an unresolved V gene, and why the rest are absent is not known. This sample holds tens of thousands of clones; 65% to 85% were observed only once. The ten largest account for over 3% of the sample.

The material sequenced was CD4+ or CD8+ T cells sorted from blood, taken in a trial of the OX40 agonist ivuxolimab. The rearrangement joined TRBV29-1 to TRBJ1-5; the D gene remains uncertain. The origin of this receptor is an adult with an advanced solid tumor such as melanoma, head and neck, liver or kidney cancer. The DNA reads TGCAGCGTTGATAATAGGGATCAGCCCCAGCATTTT. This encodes CSVDNRDQPQHF.